The entry below describes one TCR beta chain. Produced via immunoSEQ multiplex PCR; TCRdb's table is partial and in-frame only. The sample lists 650,000 to 800,000 clones, 80% to 90% occurring once. This sample stems from a study of blood T cell repertoires in COVID-19. The specimen sequenced was peripheral blood. The clonotype was recovered from a woman aged 18-30 years with acute or convalescent COVID-19.

CDR3 nucleotide sequence: TGTGCCAGCAGTTACCCGGACACATTGGCTTTCTTT. Protein product: CASSYPDTLAFF. The V gene is TRBV6-2 or TRBV6-3, the J gene TRBJ1-1, with D perhaps TRBD1 (5 bases). Germline values: CDR1 MNHEY, CDR2 SVGEGT. The ends were cut back, 2 bases at V and 11 bases at J, with 12 bases in the middle. This CDR3 is 12 amino acids long.